This T cell receptor (beta chain) was recorded in a study of patients and donors after allogeneic stem cell transplantation. V lost 2 bases, J lost 5 bases, and 6 bases stayed unmatched. The CDR3 extends over 15 amino acids. Looked up from germline, CDR1 is KGHSH and CDR2 is LQKENI. This clonotype was counted at least ten times. A single record per CDR3 protein comes from TCRdb applying MiXCR to the RT-PCR reads. The data hold 200,000 to 250,000 distinct CDR3 sequences, with about 14% observed a single time. Sequenced sample: blood, either unsorted or a sorted T cell fraction (not recorded which). The TCR originated in a human donor who was either an allogeneic HSCT recipient or a stem cell or donor lymphocyte infusion donor (not recorded which). It is not recorded whose cells these are; they may come from a transplant donor. The chain is built from TRBV18 and TRBJ2-1, with 7 bases lining up with TRBD2. CDR3 sequence: CASSPSAAGNNEQFF. The CDR3 DNA is TGTGCCAGCTCACCATCCGCAGCGGGAAACAATGAGCAGTTCTTC.